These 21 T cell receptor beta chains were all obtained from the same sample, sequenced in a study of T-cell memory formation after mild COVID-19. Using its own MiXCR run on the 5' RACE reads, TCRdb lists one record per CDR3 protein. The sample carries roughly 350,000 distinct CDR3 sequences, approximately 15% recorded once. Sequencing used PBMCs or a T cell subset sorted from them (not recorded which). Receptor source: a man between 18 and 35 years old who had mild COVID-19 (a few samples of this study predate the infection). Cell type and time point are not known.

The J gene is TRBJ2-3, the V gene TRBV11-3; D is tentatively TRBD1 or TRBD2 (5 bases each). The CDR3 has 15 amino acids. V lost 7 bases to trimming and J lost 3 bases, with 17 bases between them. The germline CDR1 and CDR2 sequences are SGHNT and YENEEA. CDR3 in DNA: TGTGCCAGCATTCTGCCGGGGAAGGGGACAGATACGCAGTATTTT. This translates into CASILPGKGTDTQYF.

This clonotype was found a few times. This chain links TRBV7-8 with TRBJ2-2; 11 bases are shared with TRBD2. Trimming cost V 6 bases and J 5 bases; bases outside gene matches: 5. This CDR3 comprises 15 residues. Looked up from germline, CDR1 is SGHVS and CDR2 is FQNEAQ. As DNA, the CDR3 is TGTGCCAGCAGTTTGACTAGCGGGGAGACCGGGGAGCTGTTTTTT. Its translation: CASSLTSGETGELFF. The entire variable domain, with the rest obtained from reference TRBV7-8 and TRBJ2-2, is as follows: GAGVSQSPRYKVAKRGQDVALRCDPISGHVSLFWYQQALGQGPEFLTYFQNEAQLDKSGLPSDRFFAERPEGSVSTLKIQRTQQEDSAVYLCASSLTSGETGELFFGEGSRLTVL.

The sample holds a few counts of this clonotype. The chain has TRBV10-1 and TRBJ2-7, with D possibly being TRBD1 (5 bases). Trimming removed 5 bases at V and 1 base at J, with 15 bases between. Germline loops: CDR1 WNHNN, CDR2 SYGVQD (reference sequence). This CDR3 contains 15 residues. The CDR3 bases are TGCGCCAGCAGTAAACCTTTTCAGGGATCCTACGAGCAGTACTTC. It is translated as CASSKPFQGSYEQYF.

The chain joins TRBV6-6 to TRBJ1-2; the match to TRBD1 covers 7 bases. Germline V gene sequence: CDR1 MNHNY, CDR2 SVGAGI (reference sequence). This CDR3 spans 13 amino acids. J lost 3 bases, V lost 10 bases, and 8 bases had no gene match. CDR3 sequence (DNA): TGTGCCATCGGCCGGGACAGCTACTATGGCTACACCTTC. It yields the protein CAIGRDSYYGYTF.

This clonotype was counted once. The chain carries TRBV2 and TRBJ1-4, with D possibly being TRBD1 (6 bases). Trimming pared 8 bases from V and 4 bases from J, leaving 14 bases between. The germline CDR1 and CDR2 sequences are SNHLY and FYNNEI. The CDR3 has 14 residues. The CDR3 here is CASGAQGNNEKLFF. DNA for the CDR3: TGTGCCAGCGGTGCACAGGGCAATAATGAAAAACTGTTTTTT. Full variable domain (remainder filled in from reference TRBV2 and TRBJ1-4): EPEVTQTPSHQVTQMGQEVILRCVPISNHLYFYWYRQILGQKVEFLVSFYNNEISEKSEIFDDQFSVERPDGSNFTLKIRSTKLEDSAMYFCASGAQGNNEKLFFGSGTQLSVL.

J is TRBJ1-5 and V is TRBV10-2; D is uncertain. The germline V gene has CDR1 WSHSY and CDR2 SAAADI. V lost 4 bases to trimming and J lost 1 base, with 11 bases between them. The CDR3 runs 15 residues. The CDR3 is CASSAVLLSNQPQHF. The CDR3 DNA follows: TGCGCCAGCAGTGCGGTTCTTCTCAGCAATCAGCCCCAGCATTTT.

The CDR3 DNA is TGTGCCAGCAGTGCCTCAACAGGGGTGGGCACTGAAGCTTTCTTT. Protein sequence: CASSASTGVGTEAFF. This sequence joins TRBV25-1 and TRBJ1-1, with TRBD1 identical over 7 bases. Germline values: CDR1 MGHDK, CDR2 SYGVNS. V gave up 4 bases and J gave up 4 bases; unmatched junction bases: 9. The CDR3 contains 15 residues.

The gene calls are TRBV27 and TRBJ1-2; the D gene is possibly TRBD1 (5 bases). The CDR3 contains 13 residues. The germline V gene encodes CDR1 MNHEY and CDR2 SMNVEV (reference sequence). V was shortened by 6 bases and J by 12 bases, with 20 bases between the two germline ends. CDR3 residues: CASRPTLSGDDTF. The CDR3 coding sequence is TGTGCCAGCAGGCCAACCCTGTCGGGGGACGACACCTTC.

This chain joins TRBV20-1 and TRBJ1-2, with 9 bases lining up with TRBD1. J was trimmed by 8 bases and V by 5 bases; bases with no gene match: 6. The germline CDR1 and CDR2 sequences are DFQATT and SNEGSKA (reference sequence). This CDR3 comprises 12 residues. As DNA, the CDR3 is TGCAGTGCTCCATGGACAGGGGACGGCTACACCTTC. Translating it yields CSAPWTGDGYTF.

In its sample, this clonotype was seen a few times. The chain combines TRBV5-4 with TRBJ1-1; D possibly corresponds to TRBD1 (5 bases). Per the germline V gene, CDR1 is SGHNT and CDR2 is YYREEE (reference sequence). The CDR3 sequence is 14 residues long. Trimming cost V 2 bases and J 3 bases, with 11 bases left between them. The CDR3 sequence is CASSFGGWDTEAFF. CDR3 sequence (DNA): TGTGCCAGCAGCTTCGGGGGGTGGGACACTGAAGCTTTCTTT. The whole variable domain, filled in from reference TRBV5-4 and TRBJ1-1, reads ETGVTQSPTHLIKTRGQQVTLRCSSQSGHNTVSWYQQALGQGPQFIFQYYREEENGRGNFPPRFSGLQFPNYSSELNVNALELDDSALYLCASSFGGWDTEAFFGQGTRLTVV.

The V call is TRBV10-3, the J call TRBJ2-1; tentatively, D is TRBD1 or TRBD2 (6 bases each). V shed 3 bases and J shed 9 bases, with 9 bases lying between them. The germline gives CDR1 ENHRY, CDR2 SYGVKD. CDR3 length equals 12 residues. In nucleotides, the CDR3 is TGTGCCATCAGTGACCGGGGGCGTGAGCAGTTCTTC. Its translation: CAISDRGREQFF.

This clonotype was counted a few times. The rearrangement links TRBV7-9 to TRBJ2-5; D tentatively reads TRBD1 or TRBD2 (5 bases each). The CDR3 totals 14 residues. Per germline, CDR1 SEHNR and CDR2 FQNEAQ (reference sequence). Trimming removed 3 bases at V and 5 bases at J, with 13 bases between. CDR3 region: CASSFDRGIETQYF. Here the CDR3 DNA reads TGTGCCAGCAGCTTTGACAGAGGGATTGAGACCCAGTACTTC.

The CDR3 region has the DNA TGTGCCAGCAGCCCAGGCCTACTAGCGGCCGGAGAGACCCAGTACTTC. Residues: CASSPGLLAAGETQYF. V and J are TRBV3-1 and TRBJ2-5; TRBD2 aligns across 8 bases. The CDR3 totals 16 residues. Looked up from germline, CDR1 is LGHDT and CDR2 is YNNKEL (reference sequence). The ends lost 4 bases at V and 4 bases at J; junction bases unmatched: 11.

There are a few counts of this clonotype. The CDR3 sequence: CASSLLKTPQETQYF. The CDR3 DNA reads as TGTGCCAGCAGTTTGTTGAAGACTCCTCAAGAGACCCAGTACTTC. The V gene is TRBV12-3 or TRBV12-4, the J gene TRBJ2-5; D call uncertain. This CDR3 comprises 15 residues. Trimming pared 3 bases from V and 2 bases from J, leaving 13 bases between.

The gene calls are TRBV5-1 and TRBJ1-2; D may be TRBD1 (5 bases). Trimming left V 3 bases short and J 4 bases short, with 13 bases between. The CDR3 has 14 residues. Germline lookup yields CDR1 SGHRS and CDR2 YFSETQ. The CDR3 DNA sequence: TGCGCCAGCAGCTCCCGGGACGTCTTCTATGGCTACACCTTC. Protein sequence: CASSSRDVFYGYTF.

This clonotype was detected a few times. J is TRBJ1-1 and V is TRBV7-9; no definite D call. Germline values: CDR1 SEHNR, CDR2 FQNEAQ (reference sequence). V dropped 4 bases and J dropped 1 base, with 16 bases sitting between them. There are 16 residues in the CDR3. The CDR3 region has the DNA TGTGCCAGCAGCTCCAAGAGCGACGGAACGAACACTGAAGCTTTCTTT. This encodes CASSSKSDGTNTEAFF.

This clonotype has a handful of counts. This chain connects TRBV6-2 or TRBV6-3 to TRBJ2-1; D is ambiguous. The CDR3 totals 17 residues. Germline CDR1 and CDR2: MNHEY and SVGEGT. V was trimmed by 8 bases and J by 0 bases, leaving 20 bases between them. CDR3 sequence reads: CASGFDLRLSSYNEQFF. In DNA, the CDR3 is TGTGCCAGCGGATTCGATTTGCGGTTGAGCTCCTACAATGAGCAGTTCTTC.

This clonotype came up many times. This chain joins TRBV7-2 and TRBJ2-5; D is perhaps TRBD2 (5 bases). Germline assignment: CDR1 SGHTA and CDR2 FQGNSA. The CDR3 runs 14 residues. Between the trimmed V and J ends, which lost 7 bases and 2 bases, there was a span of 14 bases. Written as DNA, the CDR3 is TGTGCCAGCATCGAAAGGACGGGACAAGAGACCCAGTACTTC. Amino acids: CASIERTGQETQYF.

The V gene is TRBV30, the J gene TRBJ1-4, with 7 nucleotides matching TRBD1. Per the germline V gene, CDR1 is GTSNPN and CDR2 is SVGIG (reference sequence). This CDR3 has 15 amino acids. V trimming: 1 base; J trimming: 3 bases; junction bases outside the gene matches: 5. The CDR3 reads CAWSDTGAANEKLFF. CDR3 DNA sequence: TGTGCCTGGAGTGACACAGGGGCGGCTAATGAAAAACTGTTTTTT.

CDR3 sequence: CASSALAGAKTQYF. The CDR3 DNA follows: TGTGCCAGCAGCGCACTAGCGGGGGCAAAGACCCAGTACTTC. The V and J genes are TRBV2 and TRBJ2-5; 11 nucleotides line up with TRBD2. Trimming at V came to 6 bases and at J to 6 bases, leaving 6 bases not matched to a gene. Germline loops: CDR1 SNHLY, CDR2 FYNNEI. The CDR3 length is 14 residues.

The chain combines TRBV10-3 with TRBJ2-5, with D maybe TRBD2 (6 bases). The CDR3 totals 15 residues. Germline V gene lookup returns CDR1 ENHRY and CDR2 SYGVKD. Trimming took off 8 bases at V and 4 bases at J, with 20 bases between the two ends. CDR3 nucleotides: TGTGCCATCGGCTCCGGGGGAGCCGCGCCAGAGACCCAGTACTTC. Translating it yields CAIGSGGAAPETQYF.